These 5 T cell receptor beta chains were all obtained from the same sample, sequenced in a study of cytomegalovirus exposure and HLA in healthy donors. Primers included in the PCR were 60 Vbeta and 13 Jbeta primers. Only in-frame clones appear in the TCRdb table, and some are missing; sequencing was by immunoSEQ multiplex PCR. This sample has 150,000 to 200,000 clones; approximately 88% occur once, and the top ten carry under 2%. Sequencing was done on a sample of PBMCs. These receptors originate from a woman in her late teens or twenties in good health and CMV-seronegative.

The genes are TRBV29-1 and TRBJ2-7; no clear D. Germline loops: CDR1 SQVTM, CDR2 ANQGSEA. The CDR3 loop spans 12 amino acids. V gave up 4 bases and J gave up 4 bases, with 11 bases separating them. The CDR3 DNA reads as TGCAGCGTTGGAAGCAAGAAGTACGAGCAGTACTTC. Translation: CSVGSKKYEQYF.

The V and J genes are TRBV10-1 and TRBJ2-1; D is unresolved. Germline assignment: CDR1 WNHNN and CDR2 SYGVQD (reference sequence). The CDR3 is 12 amino acids. Deletions cut 6 bases from V and 3 bases from J, with 6 bases between. The chain's CDR3 is CASSPGYNEQFF. The CDR3 nucleotides are TGCGCCAGCAGCCCAGGCTACAATGAGCAGTTCTTC.

This rearrangement joins TRBV5-1 to TRBJ2-2; TRBD2 agrees at 9 bases. The CDR3 loop spans 16 amino acids. Germline loops: CDR1 SGHRS, CDR2 YFSETQ. J lost 4 bases, V lost 0 bases, and 4 bases had no gene match. The CDR3 region has the DNA TGCGCCAGCAGCTTGGATCTAGCGGGGAGCACCGGGGAGCTGTTTTTT. Translation gives CASSLDLAGSTGELFF.

The V call is TRBV6-6, the J call TRBJ1-5, with 7 bases aligning to TRBD1. The CDR3 has 15 amino acids. Looked up from germline, CDR1 is MNHNY and CDR2 is SVGAGI (reference sequence). V gave up 6 bases and J gave up 4 bases; unmatched junction bases: 9. As DNA, the CDR3 is TGTGCCAGCAGACACCGGGACAGTAAAAATCAGCCCCAGCATTTT. It specifies CASRHRDSKNQPQHF.

The rearrangement joins TRBV10-3 to TRBJ2-7, with TRBD1 identical over 8 bases. The CDR3 covers 15 residues. Germline V lookup: CDR1 ENHRY, CDR2 SYGVKD. V lost 4 bases and J lost 1; bases outside the gene matches: 6. The CDR3 loop is CAISASGTGSYEQYF. The CDR3 DNA is TGTGCCATCAGTGCCTCCGGGACAGGATCCTACGAGCAGTACTTC.